This T cell receptor beta chain was found in a study of PD-L1 blockade in urothelial cancer. Overall study: Prior chemotherapy in patients spanned 0 to 3 regimens. General study findings and limits: Tumor-associated blood clones were expanded more by durable-benefit patients at 3 weeks.

Sequencing was performed with immunoSEQ multiplex PCR; in TCRdb, only in-frame clones are kept and a portion is missing. This table has roughly 74,000 clones, about nine tenths appearing once. The CDR3 has 16 amino acids. A word on this clone: Its antigen is still unknown.

Sequencing used PBMCs, obtained around atezolizumab (anti-PD-L1) treatment. This sequence was found in a woman in her 70s with urothelial cancer. The chain couples TRBV21-1 to TRBJ2-7; the DNA was not used to check the table's D call, TRBD2. TRBV21-1 is a known pseudogene. The CDR3 here is CASSKLTSGSTYEQYF. The CDR3 coding sequence is TGTGCCAGCAGCAAACTGACTAGCGGGAGCACTTACGAGCAGTACTTC.